What follows is one T cell receptor (beta chain) and its context. Its antigen is still unknown. No base qualities exist here, and no much larger clone lies one base off it. This sample stems from a study of cytotoxic CD8 clonotypes in ibrutinib-treated CLL (dated by TCRdb to 2020 to 2023). Some background on the complete study: The cohort was composed of 11 relapsed/refractory and about 16 treatment-naive patients; IGHV unmutated status was identified in approximately 17 patients. Partial responses were observed in approximately 24 patients and complete responses in 2; after a median follow-up of 68 months, remission was maintained in approximately 14 patients and progression was observed in approximately twelve. Response samples were obtained after a median of approximately 12 months of treatment, with a range of about 6 to 40 months. Samples averaged 255,043 productive templates and more than 85,000 productive rearrangements. Longitudinal samples were obtainable from 26 of the 86 participants in the trial. Cryopreserved peripheral blood mononuclear cells were obtained prior to treatment, at the time of response, and at either disease progression or sustained remission. All remission and progressive disease samples were collected while patients were still receiving ibrutinib.

From cysteine to phenylalanine, the CDR3 is 13 amino acids long. The CDR3 DNA has 39 bases and is translated from base 1. V lost 3 bases and J lost 13 bases, and the count of bases not matched to a germline gene is 11. Per the germline V gene, MGHRA is the CDR1 and YSYEKL is the CDR2. Explained via the paper, the time point label denotes: progressive disease on ibrutinib. For TCR beta library preparation, approximately 2 micrograms of genomic DNA were isolated from cryopreserved PBMCs. Longitudinal blood samples from CLL patients on ibrutinib monotherapy were analyzed using high-throughput TCR beta sequencing. The patients were enrolled in a single-center, open-label phase 2 trial of ibrutinib monotherapy. Study-wide conclusions, independent of this receptor: Public clonotypes were found to be uncommon and were observed to contract or remain stable during treatment; the increase in clonality was shown to reflect expansion of private clonotypes at ibrutinib response. Sampling times were not matched between patients in sustained remission and patients whose disease was progressing, and lymph node repertoires were not examined. Baseline clonality was found to be higher than that of age-matched healthy donors and was strongly correlated with circulating CD8+ T-cell counts. At ibrutinib response clonality went up, during sustained remission it held steady, and at progression it dropped back toward baseline.

The goal of deep resolution MiSeq sequencing was a depth between 1 in 1 million and 1 in 200,000 T cells, and coverage averaged 10x per clonotype. TCR beta libraries were generated with the immunoSEQ hsTCRB Kit. In the source study's methods: The data were analyzed with ImmunoSEQ Analyzer and ImmunoSEQ Data Assistant, and V, D and J gene assignments followed IMGT definitions. Clonality, with values ranging from 0 to 1, was calculated as one minus the normalized Shannon entropy of productive rearrangement frequencies. Only overrepresented clonotypes making up at least 0.05% of the repertoire of each patient were included in the public clonotype analysis. Repertoires from thirteen age-matched healthy donors in immuneACCESS were used as clonality controls. TCRdb holds this immuneACCESS table with in-frame rearrangements only. Some clones are missing; in checked studies, unresolved V genes explain under half, and the rest has no known cause. V, J and clone size derive from that table, while D and trimming were established from the DNA sequence. Here the sample has over 250,000 clones; 60% to 80% occur a single time. Of the sample, about 5.3% is held by the ten largest clones.

The sample consisted of PBMCs, taken at disease progression, from a patient treated with ibrutinib. The chain joins TRBV4-1 to TRBJ1-2; the central 7 bases match TRBD1. The sequence came from a human donor with chronic lymphocytic leukemia. CDR3 region: CASSHPSGQLSTF. The DNA reads TGCGCCAGCAGCCATCCCTCGGGACAGCTATCCACCTTC.